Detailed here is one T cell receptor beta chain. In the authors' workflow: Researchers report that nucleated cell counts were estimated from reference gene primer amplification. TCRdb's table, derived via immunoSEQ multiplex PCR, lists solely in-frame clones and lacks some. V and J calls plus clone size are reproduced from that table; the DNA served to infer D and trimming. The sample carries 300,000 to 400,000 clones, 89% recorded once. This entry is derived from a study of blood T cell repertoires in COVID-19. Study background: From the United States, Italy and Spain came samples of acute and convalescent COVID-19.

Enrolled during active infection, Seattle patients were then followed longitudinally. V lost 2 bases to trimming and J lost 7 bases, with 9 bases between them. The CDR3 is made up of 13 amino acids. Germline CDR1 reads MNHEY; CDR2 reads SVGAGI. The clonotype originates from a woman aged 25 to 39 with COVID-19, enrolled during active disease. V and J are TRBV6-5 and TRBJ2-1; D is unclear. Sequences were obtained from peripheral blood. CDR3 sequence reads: CASSYGPGNEQFF. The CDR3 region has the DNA TGTGCCAGCAGTTACGGTCCCGGTAATGAGCAGTTCTTC.